This T cell receptor (beta chain) derives from a study of Ad26.COV2.S vaccination and SARS-CoV-2 variants. Whole-study findings and limits: Vaccine recipients surpassed placebo recipients in spike-specific TCR breadth.

Generated by immunoSEQ multiplex PCR, the TCRdb table keeps only in-frame clones and is missing some. The repertoire consists of approximately 400,000 clones, with approximately 84% occurring once and the leading ten covering 3% to 4%. The treatment is: some 20 received Ad26.COV2.S at low or high dose, single or two shots; about 5 received placebo; per-sample allocation not given. The samples date from day 63 after the first vaccine or placebo injection. Notes on this clone: As yet, its antigen is unknown.

V was pared by 3 bases and J by 0 bases, with 12 bases between. The germline gives CDR1 SGHVS, CDR2 FNYEAQ. The CDR3 has 17 amino acids. The chain carries TRBV7-6 and TRBJ2-6, with D possibly being TRBD1 or TRBD2 (5 bases each). The sequence was obtained from a person between 18 and 65 years old who received the Ad26.COV2.S COVID-19 vaccine or a placebo. This specimen was peripheral blood, taken in a trial of Ad26.COV2.S vaccine versus placebo. The DNA of the CDR3 is TGTGCCAGCAGCTTTTGGCAGGGAGACTCTGGGGCCAACGTCCTGACTTTC. Translating it yields CASSFWQGDSGANVLTF.